These T cell receptor beta chains were read from a single sample in a study of blood T cells in healthy people across ages. A single record per CDR3 protein comes from TCRdb applying MiXCR to the 5' RACE reads. The sample carries 1.4 million or so distinct CDR3 sequences, approximately 42% recorded once. Sequenced sample: blood. The origin of the receptors is a woman younger than 30 in good health. The CDR3 runs from the conserved cysteine through the conserved F or W. Fields, in order: clone size, V gene, J gene, D gene, CDR3 length, CDR3 DNA, CDR3 protein. D genes are given only for firm matches. Rows give clone size only sometimes, using once, few, many, or a class for an expanded clone.

>-|TRBV4-1|TRBJ2-5|-|17
TGCGCCAGCAGCGCAGACGGACCTAGCTTGGGCCAAGAGACCCAGTACTTC
CASSADGPSLGQETQYF
>-|TRBV19|TRBJ2-7|-|15
TGTGCCAGTAGTATTACCGCTCATACCAGGTTCGAGCAGTACTTC
CASSITAHTRFEQYF
>once|TRBV20-1|TRBJ1-1|-|13
TGCAGTGCTAGTACGGGGGGCCGGACTGAAGCTTTCTTT
CSASTGGRTEAFF
>few|TRBV10-2|TRBJ2-1|TRBD1|14
TGCGCCAGCCGGGGATGGGACAGCAACAATGAGCAGTTCTTC
CASRGWDSNNEQFF
>few|TRBV5-6|TRBJ2-1|-|15
TGTGCCAGCAGCTTGGTGACGACTAGGGTAAATGAGCAGTTCTTC
CASSLVTTRVNEQFF
>few|TRBV4-3|TRBJ2-1|-|15
TGCGCCAGCAGCCAAGTGTTATCCAGTTACAATGAGCAGTTCTTC
CASSQVLSSYNEQFF
>-|TRBV28|TRBJ1-5|-|12
TGTGCCAGCAGACTACGGGGGGAGCCCCAGCATTTT
CASRLRGEPQHF
>few|TRBV18|TRBJ2-2|TRBD1|15
TGTGCCAGCAGCCCCGACAGGGGGCTCACCGGGGAGCTGTTTTTT
CASSPDRGLTGELFF
>-|TRBV10-3|TRBJ2-3|TRBD2|18
TGTGCCATCAGTGAGTCGACCGCCGCTAGCGGGAGGGGAGATACGCAGTATTTT
CAISESTAASGRGDTQYF
>-|TRBV2|TRBJ2-7|TRBD2|16
TGTGCCAGCAGTGAACCCCTAGCGGGGGTCTCCTACGAGCAGTACTTC
CASSEPLAGVSYEQYF
>few|TRBV20-1|TRBJ2-1|TRBD1|13
TGCAGCGCGACAGGGAGCACCTACAATGAGCAGTTCTTC
CSATGSTYNEQFF
>-|TRBV7-9|TRBJ2-3|-|13
TGTGCCAGCACCCAGGGGACTTTAGATACGCAGTATTTT
CASTQGTLDTQYF
>few|TRBV10-3|TRBJ1-1|-|14
TGTGCCATCAGTGAATACGGAGAGAACACTGAAGCTTTCTTT
CAISEYGENTEAFF
>few|TRBV5-5|TRBJ2-1|-|12
TGTGCCAGCAGCTGGGTGGGTGATGAGCAGTTCTTC
CASSWVGDEQFF
>-|TRBV7-2|TRBJ1-5|-|14
TGTGCCAGCAGCTTCTCAGGGGCCAATCAGCCCCAGCATTTT
CASSFSGANQPQHF
>-|TRBV3-1|TRBJ2-4|TRBD1|14
TGTGCCAGCAGCCGAGAAGGAAGGACAGGGATTGAGTACTTC
CASSREGRTGIEYF
>-|TRBV4-3|TRBJ1-2|-|14
TGCGCCAGCAGCCAAGGGTTTCTAAACTATGGCTACACCTTC
CASSQGFLNYGYTF
>-|TRBV7-9|TRBJ2-7|-|17
TGTGCCAGCAGCTTCCCCGATACGGGAGCCCCCGAGGACGAGCAGTACTTC
CASSFPDTGAPEDEQYF
>few|TRBV20-1|TRBJ1-5|-|15
TGCAGTGCTAGAGTAGCAGAGAATAGCAATCAGCCCCAGCATTTT
CSARVAENSNQPQHF
>-|TRBV20-1|TRBJ2-5|TRBD1|14
TGCAGTGCTGACGACGGACAGGGCCAAGAGACCCAGTACTTC
CSADDGQGQETQYF
>-|TRBV29-1|TRBJ1-4|TRBD1|15
TGCAGCGTTGAAGATCGAGGCCACTCGGGACAGAAACTGTTTTTT
CSVEDRGHSGQKLFF
>-|TRBV30|TRBJ1-2|-|13
TGTGCCTGGAGTGTGGGGAGTCACTATGGCTACACCTTC
CAWSVGSHYGYTF
>-|TRBV7-8|TRBJ1-5|-|15
TGTGCCAGCAGCTTAGCCCGGGGTGGAAATCAGCCCCAGCATTTT
CASSLARGGNQPQHF
>-|TRBV25-1|TRBJ2-7|TRBD1|14
TGTGCCAGCAGTGACCAGGACAGGGCGTACGAGCAGTACTTC
CASSDQDRAYEQYF
>few|TRBV4-2|TRBJ2-5|-|15
TGTGCCAGCAGCCCCCACAGACGGGAGCTAGAGACCCAGTACTTC
CASSPHRRELETQYF
>many|TRBV7-2|TRBJ2-7|-|14
TGTGCCAGCAGCAACCCGGGGACTTTCTACGAGCAGTACTTC
CASSNPGTFYEQYF
>-|TRBV9|TRBJ2-1|TRBD2|18
TGTGCCAGCAGCGTAGGGGTAGCGGGAGATGTGTGGTTCAATGAGCAGTTCTTC
CASSVGVAGDVWFNEQFF
>-|TRBV15|TRBJ2-5|TRBD2|14
TGTGCCACCAGTGGGGGGGACTACCAAGAGACCCAGTACTTC
CATSGGDYQETQYF
>-|TRBV9|TRBJ2-1|TRBD2|18
TGTGCCAGCAGCGCCCCCCATATACGACTAGCGCTTGCCGATGAGCAGTTCTTC
CASSAPHIRLALADEQFF